These 5 T cell receptor beta chains were all obtained from the same sample, sequenced in a study of blood T cell repertoires in COVID-19. Clones were sequenced by immunoSEQ multiplex PCR, and TCRdb holds only the in-frame ones, with some missing. The repertoire holds hundreds of thousands of clones, with 88% as singletons. Sequenced material: PBMCs or T cells enriched from blood (not recorded which). These TCRs come from a woman between 45 and 65 years old with acute COVID-19.

A single count supports this clone. The chain couples TRBV6-2 or TRBV6-3 to TRBJ2-7; tentatively, D is TRBD2 (5 bases). This CDR3 has 17 amino acids. V lost 4 bases, J lost 4 bases, and 23 bases lay in between. Germline V gives CDR1 MNHEY, CDR2 SVGEGT. DNA for the CDR3: TGTGCCAGCAGTTCCGTCTTCTCAGCGGCCGGCTTGTACGAGCAGTACTTC. It encodes CASSSVFSAAGLYEQYF.

The CDR3 DNA sequence: TGTGCCAGCAGTGAGTGGGGGCGGAATTCACCCCTCCACTTT. It encodes CASSEWGRNSPLHF. The V call is TRBV6-2 or TRBV6-3, the J call TRBJ1-6; a possible D gene is TRBD1 (6 bases). V shed 5 bases and J shed 7 bases, with 12 bases lying between them. CDR1 and CDR2 from the germline V gene are MNHEY and SVGEGT. The CDR3 contains 14 residues.

This sequence joins TRBV3-1 (or the pseudogene TRBV3-2) and TRBJ2-7, with a possible D match to TRBD2 (5 bases). The V end was cut by 4 bases, the J end by 1 base, with 14 bases between. The length of the CDR3 is 15 residues. The V gene's germline CDR1 is LGHDT and CDR2 YNNKEL (reference sequence). The CDR3 region is CASSPYRTVSYEQYF. The CDR3 DNA is TGTGCCAGCAGCCCCTATCGGACTGTTTCCTACGAGCAGTACTTC.

The genes are TRBV5-1 and TRBJ2-7; 8 bases are a match to TRBD2. The CDR3 sequence is 15 residues long. CDR1 SGHRS and CDR2 YFSETQ come from the germline V gene. J gave up 0 bases and V 5 bases, and 7 bases lay outside the gene matches. The CDR3 loop reads CASSRSLAGSYEQYF. CDR3 bases: TGCGCCAGCAGTCGTAGCCTAGCGGGCTCCTACGAGCAGTACTTC.

CDR3: CASSKGQGFEQFF. CDR3 DNA sequence: TGTGCCAGTAGTAAGGGACAGGGGTTTGAGCAGTTCTTC. V usage is TRBV19 and J usage is TRBJ2-1, with 10 bases aligning to TRBD1. Per germline, CDR1 LNHDA and CDR2 SQIVND (reference sequence). J lost 9 bases, V lost 4 bases, and 3 bases had no gene match. The CDR3 is made up of 13 amino acids. Based on the CDR3 plus reference TRBV19 and TRBJ2-1, the full variable domain is DGGITQSPKYLFRKEGQNVTLSCEQNLNHDAMYWYRQDPGQGLRLIYYSQIVNDFQKGDIAEGYSVSREKKESFPLTVTSAQKNPTAFYLCASSKGQGFEQFFGPGTRLTVL.